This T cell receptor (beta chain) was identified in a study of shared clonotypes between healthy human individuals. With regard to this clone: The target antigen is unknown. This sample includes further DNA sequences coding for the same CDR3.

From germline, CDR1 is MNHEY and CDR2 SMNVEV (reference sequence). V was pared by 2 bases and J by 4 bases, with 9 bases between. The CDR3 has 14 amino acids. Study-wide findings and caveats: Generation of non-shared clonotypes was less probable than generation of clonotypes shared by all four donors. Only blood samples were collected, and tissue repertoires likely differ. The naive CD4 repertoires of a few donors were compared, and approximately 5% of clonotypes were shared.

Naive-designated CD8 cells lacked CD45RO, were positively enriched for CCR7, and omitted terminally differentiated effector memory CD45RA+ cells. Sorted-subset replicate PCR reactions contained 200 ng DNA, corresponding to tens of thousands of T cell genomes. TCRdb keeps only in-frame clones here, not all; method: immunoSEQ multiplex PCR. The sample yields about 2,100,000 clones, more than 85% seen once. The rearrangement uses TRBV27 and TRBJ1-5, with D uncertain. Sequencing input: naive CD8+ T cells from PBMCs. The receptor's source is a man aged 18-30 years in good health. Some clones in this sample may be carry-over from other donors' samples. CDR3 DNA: TGTGCCAGCAGTTTACTCTCCGGGAATCAGCCCCAGCATTTT. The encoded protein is CASSLLSGNQPQHF.